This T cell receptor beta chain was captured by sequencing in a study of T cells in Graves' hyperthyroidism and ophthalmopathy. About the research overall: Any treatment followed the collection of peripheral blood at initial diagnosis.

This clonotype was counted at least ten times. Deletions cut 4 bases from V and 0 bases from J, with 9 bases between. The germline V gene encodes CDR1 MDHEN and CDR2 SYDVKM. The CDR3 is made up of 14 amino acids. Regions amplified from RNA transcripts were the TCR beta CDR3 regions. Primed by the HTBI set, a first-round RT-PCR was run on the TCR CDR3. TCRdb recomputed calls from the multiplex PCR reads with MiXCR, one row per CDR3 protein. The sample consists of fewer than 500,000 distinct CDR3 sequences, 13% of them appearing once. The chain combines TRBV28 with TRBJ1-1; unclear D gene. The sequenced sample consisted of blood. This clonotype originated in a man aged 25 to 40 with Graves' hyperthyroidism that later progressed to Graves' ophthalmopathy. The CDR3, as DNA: TGTGCCAGCAGTTCACCCTTCTTGAACACTGAAGCTTTCTTT. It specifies CASSSPFLNTEAFF.